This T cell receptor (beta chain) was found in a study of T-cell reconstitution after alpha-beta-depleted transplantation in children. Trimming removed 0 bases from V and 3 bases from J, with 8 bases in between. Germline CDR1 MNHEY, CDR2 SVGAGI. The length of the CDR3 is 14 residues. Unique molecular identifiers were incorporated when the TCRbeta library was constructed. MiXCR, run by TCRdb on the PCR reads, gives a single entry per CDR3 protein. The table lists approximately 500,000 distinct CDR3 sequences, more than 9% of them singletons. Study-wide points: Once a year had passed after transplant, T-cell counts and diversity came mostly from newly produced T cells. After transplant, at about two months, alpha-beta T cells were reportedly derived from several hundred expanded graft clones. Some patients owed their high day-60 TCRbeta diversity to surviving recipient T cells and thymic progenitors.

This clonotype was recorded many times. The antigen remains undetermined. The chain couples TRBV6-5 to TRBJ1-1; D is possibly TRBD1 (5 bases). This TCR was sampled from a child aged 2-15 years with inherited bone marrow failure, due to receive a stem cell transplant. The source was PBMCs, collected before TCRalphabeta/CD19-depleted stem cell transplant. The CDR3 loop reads CASSYSSGDTEAFF. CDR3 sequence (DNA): TGTGCCAGCAGTTACTCGTCGGGGGACACTGAAGCTTTCTTT.